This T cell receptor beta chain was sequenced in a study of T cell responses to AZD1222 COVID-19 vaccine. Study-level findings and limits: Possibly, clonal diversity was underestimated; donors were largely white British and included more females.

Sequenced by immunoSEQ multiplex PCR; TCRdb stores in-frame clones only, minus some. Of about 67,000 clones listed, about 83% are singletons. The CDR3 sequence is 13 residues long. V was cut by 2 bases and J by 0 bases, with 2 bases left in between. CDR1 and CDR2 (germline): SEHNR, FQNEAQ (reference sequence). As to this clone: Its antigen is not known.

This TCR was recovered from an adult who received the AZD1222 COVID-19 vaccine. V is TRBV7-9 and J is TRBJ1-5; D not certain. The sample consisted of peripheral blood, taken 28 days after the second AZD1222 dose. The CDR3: CASSLSSNQPQHF. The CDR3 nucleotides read TGTGCCAGCAGCTTATCTAGCAATCAGCCCCAGCATTTT.